What follows are 27 T cell receptor beta chains derived from one specimen sequenced in a study of early T cells in non-severe SARS-CoV-2 infection (dated by TCRdb to about 2021). Libraries were constructed by 5' RACE. Sequencing relied on a NextSeq 500. TCRdb reanalyzed the raw reads on its own, using fastp at Q25 for trimming and MiXCR for clone calling, and kept in-frame beta chains. A single entry per CDR3 protein holds the most common genes and DNA from its merged rows. This sample has roughly 61,000 distinct CDR3 sequences in its table, and roughly 13% of those were observed once. The ten largest clones add up to approximately 8.5% of the sample. Sequenced material: whole blood, taken at baseline. These receptors were taken from an adult who was a healthcare worker with PCR-confirmed SARS-CoV-2 infection or an uninfected control (not recorded which).

This chain connects TRBV12-2 to TRBJ2-7. TRBV12-2 is given as a pseudogene. The CDR3 sequence is 14 residues long. CDR3 bases: TGTGCAAGTCACCGGACGAAGGTAAACTACGAGCAGTACTTC. As protein: CASHRTKVNYEQYF.

The rearrangement uses TRBV18 and TRBJ2-1; 8 bases line up with TRBD1. The CDR3 spans 16 residues. Germline V gives CDR1 KGHSH, CDR2 LQKENI. V dropped 2 bases and J dropped 0; count of bases not matched to a gene: 3. The CDR3 loop is CASSPTGGSSYNEQFF. CDR3 nucleotides: TGTGCCAGCTCACCAACAGGGGGGAGCTCCTACAATGAGCAGTTCTTC.

The table lists this clonotype with a few counts. The CDR3 loop reads CSAVGDTEAFF. The CDR3 nucleotides read TGCAGTGCAGTGGGGGACACTGAAGCTTTCTTT. J is TRBJ1-1 and V is TRBV20-1; maybe TRBD1 (5 bases). Germline V lookup: CDR1 DFQATT, CDR2 SNEGSKA (reference sequence). This CDR3 has 11 amino acids. V dropped 6 bases and J dropped 3 bases, with 8 bases sitting between them.

The gene calls are TRBV7-9 and TRBJ1-1; TRBD1 matches 8 bases. This CDR3 is built from 16 residues. Germline-derived CDR1 and CDR2 are SEHNR and FQNEAQ (reference sequence). V gave up 5 bases and J gave up 4 bases; unmatched junction bases: 12. CDR3: CASSTNHRGKGTEAFF. The DNA for the CDR3 is TGTGCCAGCAGCACCAATCACAGGGGGAAGGGCACTGAAGCTTTCTTT. The variable domain in full, completed from reference TRBV7-9 and TRBJ1-1, reads DTGVSQNPRHKITKRGQNVTFRCDPISEHNRLYWYRQTLGQGPEFLTYFQNEAQLEKSRLLSDRFSAERPKGSFSTLEIQRTEQGDSAMYLCASSTNHRGKGTEAFFGQGTRLTVV.

This clonotype came up a few times. The chain uses TRBV4-2 and TRBJ1-1, with TRBD1 matching over 8 bases. V lost 0 bases, J lost 11 bases, and 11 bases stayed unmatched. The CDR3 totals 15 residues. The V gene's germline CDR1 is LGHNA and CDR2 YNFKEQ. CDR3 in amino acids: CASSQDPRQGAGAFF. The CDR3 bases are TGTGCCAGCAGCCAAGATCCCAGGCAGGGGGCTGGGGCTTTCTTT.

The gene calls are TRBV7-6 and TRBJ1-2; a possible D gene is TRBD1 (6 bases). CDR3 length: 16 amino acids. CDR1 SGHVS and CDR2 FNYEAQ come from the germline V gene. Trimming stripped 5 bases from V and 4 bases from J, with 20 bases between. The CDR3 here is CASSATGTRGGYGYTF. CDR3 coding DNA: TGTGCCAGCAGCGCTACCGGGACACGAGGGGGCTATGGCTACACCTTC.

This chain links TRBV7-4 with TRBJ2-7; 7 positions match TRBD1. Germline V gene data show CDR1 as SGHVT and CDR2 as SQSDAQ. V was pared by 5 bases and J by 0 bases, with 7 bases of the junction left unmatched. CDR3 length: 15 residues. In DNA, the CDR3 is TGTGCCAGCAGCCGCACGACAGGGATCTCCTACGAGCAGTACTTC. Its protein product is CASSRTTGISYEQYF.

The chain couples TRBV6-2 or TRBV6-3 to TRBJ2-1, with a tentative D call TRBD1 (5 bases). The germline gives CDR1 MNHEY, CDR2 SVGEGT. With 0 bases removed from V and 6 bases from J, the gap between germline ends came to 12 bases. The CDR3 is made up of 15 amino acids. The CDR3 here is CASSYSEEGVNEQFF. CDR3 nucleotides: TGTGCCAGCAGTTACTCGGAAGAAGGGGTCAATGAGCAGTTCTTC.

This sequence joins TRBV5-1 and TRBJ2-3; no reliable D call. The CDR3 consists of 15 residues. CDR1 is SGHRS and CDR2 is YFSETQ in the germline V gene. Deletions cut 0 bases from V and 4 bases from J, with 12 bases between. In nucleotides, the CDR3 is TGCGCCAGCAGCTTGGCGTCGGAAGAGGCAGATACGCAGTATTTT. It specifies CASSLASEEADTQYF.

This clonotype was detected only a few times. The V call is TRBV25-1, the J call TRBJ2-3; 9 bases match TRBD1. V lost 3 bases, J lost 0 bases, and 4 bases stayed unmatched. Germline V gene data show CDR1 as MGHDK and CDR2 as SYGVNS. The CDR3 sequence is 16 residues long. The CDR3 nucleotides read TGTGCCAGCAGTGACTGGACAGGGGCTAGCACAGATACGCAGTATTTT. This sequence encodes CASSDWTGASTDTQYF.

The rearrangement links TRBV28 to TRBJ1-5, with 7 nucleotides matching TRBD1. Looked up from germline, CDR1 is MDHEN and CDR2 is SYDVKM. V trimming: 8 bases; J trimming: 6 bases; junction bases outside the gene matches: 10. This CDR3 has 14 amino acids. The CDR3 loop reads CASLGAGGAQPQHF. In nucleotides, the CDR3 is TGTGCCAGCCTCGGGGCAGGGGGAGCTCAGCCCCAGCATTTT.

This clonotype came up many times. J is TRBJ2-1 and V is TRBV6-2 or TRBV6-3; the D call may be TRBD1 or TRBD2 (5 bases each). The V gene lost 2 bases and the J gene lost 6 bases, with 11 bases spanning the gap. CDR1 MNHEY and CDR2 SVGEGT come from the germline V gene. The CDR3 spans 14 residues. The DNA for the CDR3 is TGTGCCAGCAGTTACCAGGGACGTGGCAATGAGCAGTTCTTC. It is translated as CASSYQGRGNEQFF.

This clonotype was recorded a few times. This sequence joins TRBV12-3 or TRBV12-4 and TRBJ2-3; D gene uncertain. This CDR3 region has 13 residues. The V gene lost 1 base and the J gene lost 7 bases, with 9 bases spanning the gap. The CDR3 region is CASSLDWGNTQYF. DNA for the CDR3: TGTGCCAGCAGTTTAGACTGGGGAAATACGCAGTATTTT.

The rearrangement joins TRBV24-1 to TRBJ2-1; no clear D gene. CDR3 length equals 12 residues. Germline loops: CDR1 KGHDR, CDR2 SFDVKD. Trimming shortened V by 3 bases and J by 5 bases, and 4 bases separated the two germline ends. CDR3 loop: CATSDGNNEQFF. The CDR3 DNA sequence: TGTGCCACCAGTGATGGCAACAATGAGCAGTTCTTC.

Only a few counts were recorded for this clonotype. The chain couples TRBV12-3 or TRBV12-4 to TRBJ1-1; a weak D match, TRBD1 (6 bases). This CDR3 has 15 amino acids. The germline V and J ends were trimmed by 5 bases and 0 bases, with 13 bases remaining between them. The DNA of the CDR3 is TGTGCCAGCAGTCCCTCGGACAGAATGAACACTGAAGCTTTCTTT. This translates into CASSPSDRMNTEAFF.

The table lists this clonotype with many counts. V usage is TRBV9 and J usage is TRBJ1-5, with D maybe TRBD1 (6 bases). V was clipped by 4 bases and J by 1 base, with 12 bases between them. There are 15 residues in the CDR3. Germline V CDR1 and CDR2: SGDLS, YYNGEE. CDR3 nucleotide sequence: TGTGCCAGCAGCCTAGGGGGAGGGAGCAATCAGCCCCAGCATTTT. Protein: CASSLGGGSNQPQHF.

The chain uses TRBV6-2 or TRBV6-3 and TRBJ2-5; TRBD2 agrees at 11 bases. The germline gives CDR1 MNHEY, CDR2 SVGEGT. V lost 5 bases, J lost 5 bases, and 7 bases stayed unmatched. CDR3 length equals 15 residues. The CDR3 loop is CASSLRLAGGETQYF. DNA of the CDR3: TGTGCCAGCAGTCTTAGGCTAGCGGGAGGCGAGACCCAGTACTTC.

This clonotype was detected many times. DNA for the CDR3: TGTGCCAGCAGCAAAGCGCGGCAGGGCCCTAAATGGACCGGGGAGCTGTTTTTT. It is translated as CASSKARQGPKWTGELFF. The chain is built from TRBV21-1 and TRBJ2-2; TRBD2 is the table's D call and was not checked against the DNA. TRBV21-1 is described as a pseudogene. This CDR3 spans 18 amino acids.

This clonotype was detected many times. V and J are TRBV27 and TRBJ2-2; 8 bases line up with TRBD2. The CDR3 has 15 residues. The germline gives CDR1 MNHEY, CDR2 SMNVEV (reference sequence). The V segment lost 5 bases and the J segment 4 bases; nucleotides outside the gene matches: 6. Here the CDR3 DNA reads TGTGCCAGCAGTCGAGCGGGAGTCGTCACCGGGGAGCTGTTTTTT. Its protein product is CASSRAGVVTGELFF.

This clonotype was picked up many times. V is TRBV30 and J is TRBJ1-5; D unclear. V was shortened by 4 bases and J by 4 bases, with 20 bases between the two germline ends. CDR1 is GTSNPN and CDR2 is SVGIG in the germline V gene (reference sequence). The CDR3 extends over 16 amino acids. The CDR3, as DNA: TGTGCCTGGACCGACCCCAAAGGGTCGGGAAATCAGCCCCAGCATTTT. It encodes CAWTDPKGSGNQPQHF.

This clonotype was found a few times. The chain employs TRBV4-1 and TRBJ2-2; 10 bases are a match to TRBD1. Germline loops: CDR1 MGHRA, CDR2 YSYEKL. The CDR3 contains 17 residues. Germline trimming cut 0 bases from V and 5 bases from J; bases unmatched to any gene: 6. The CDR3: CASSQEGQGPVTGELFF. The CDR3 DNA sequence: TGCGCCAGCAGCCAAGAGGGACAGGGGCCAGTTACCGGGGAGCTGTTTTTT.

This clonotype was observed a handful of times. The V and J genes are TRBV7-3 and TRBJ2-7, with TRBD2 matching 7 bases. There are 15 residues in the CDR3. The germline CDR1 and CDR2 sequences are SGHTA and FQGTGA. Germline trimming cut 6 bases from V and 4 bases from J; bases unmatched to any gene: 12. The CDR3 here is CASSYWASGGYEQYF. The DNA of the CDR3 is TGTGCCAGCAGTTACTGGGCTAGCGGAGGTTACGAGCAGTACTTC.

This clonotype was observed a few times. The gene calls are TRBV3-1 and TRBJ2-5; D may be TRBD1 (6 bases). CDR3 length: 15 amino acids. V lost 4 bases to trimming and J lost 5 bases, with 17 bases between them. Germline V gene sequence: CDR1 LGHDT, CDR2 YNNKEL (reference sequence). The CDR3 protein is CASSPIGQWGETQYF. The CDR3 nucleotides are TGTGCCAGCAGCCCGATCGGACAGTGGGGGGAGACCCAGTACTTC.

The chain recombines TRBV7-2 with TRBJ1-5; D gene uncertain. This CDR3 is built from 16 residues. V was pared by 5 bases and J by 1 base, with 15 bases between. Germline V gives CDR1 SGHTA, CDR2 FQGNSA. The CDR3 reads CASSPPGRTSNQPQHF. Here the CDR3 DNA reads TGTGCCAGCAGCCCTCCGGGGAGAACGAGCAATCAGCCCCAGCATTTT.

The chain carries TRBV19 and TRBJ2-1, with 9 nucleotides matching TRBD1. Germline V CDR1 and CDR2: LNHDA, SQIVND (reference sequence). Trimming at V came to 5 bases and at J to 7 bases, leaving 15 bases not matched to a gene. The CDR3 runs to 17 residues. Here the CDR3 reads CASSSKQGTGIRNEQFF. CDR3 DNA: TGTGCCAGTAGTTCGAAGCAAGGGACAGGGATAAGGAATGAGCAGTTCTTC.

This clonotype was recorded many times. This chain joins TRBV6-1 and TRBJ1-5, with TRBD1 as a possible D gene (6 bases). Trimming stripped 6 bases from V and 4 bases from J, with 22 bases between. CDR1 and CDR2 from the germline V gene are MNHNS and SASEGT. CDR3 size: 17 residues. CDR3 protein: CASRDNPGQGRNQPQHF. DNA for the CDR3: TGTGCCAGCAGAGATAACCCGGGACAAGGAAGGAATCAGCCCCAGCATTTT.

The genes are TRBV6-2 or TRBV6-3 and TRBJ1-1, with D hard to call. The V and J ends lost 4 bases and 1 base respectively, with 10 bases between them. Germline values: CDR1 MNHEY, CDR2 SVGEGT. This CDR3 has 14 amino acids. The CDR3, as DNA: TGTGCCAGCAGTTTCCGGGTGGCGAACACTGAAGCTTTCTTT. It yields the protein CASSFRVANTEAFF.